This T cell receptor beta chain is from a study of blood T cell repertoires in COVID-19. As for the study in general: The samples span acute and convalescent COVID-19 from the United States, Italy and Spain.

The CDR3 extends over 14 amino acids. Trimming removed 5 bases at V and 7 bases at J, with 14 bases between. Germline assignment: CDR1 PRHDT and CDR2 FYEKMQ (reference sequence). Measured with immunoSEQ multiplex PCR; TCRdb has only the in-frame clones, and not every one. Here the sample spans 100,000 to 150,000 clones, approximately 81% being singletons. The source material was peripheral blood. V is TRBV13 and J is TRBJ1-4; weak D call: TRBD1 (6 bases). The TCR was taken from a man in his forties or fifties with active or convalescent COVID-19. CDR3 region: CASSTGPRGEKLFF. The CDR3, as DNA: TGTGCCAGCAGCACCGGGCCCAGGGGTGAAAAACTGTTTTTT.